This T cell receptor beta chain was retrieved from a study of shared clonotypes between healthy human individuals. Study-level information: CD4 naive and CD4 memory each took three plates per donor, while CD8 naive took two and CD8 memory one.

Clones were read by immunoSEQ multiplex PCR, and TCRdb kept only the in-frame ones, dropping some. The sample shows roughly 2.6 million clones, just over 90% of them seen only once. The V gene lost 0 bases and the J gene lost 4 bases, with 3 bases spanning the gap. Germline CDR1 and CDR2: LNHNV and YYDKDF (reference sequence). CDR3 length equals 12 residues. Adult Caucasians living in Nashville, Tennessee made up all of the donors. The rearrangement joins TRBV15 to TRBJ1-1; D is ambiguous. This sequence originates from a man between 18 and 29 years old in good health. Sequencing was performed on naive CD4+ T cells sorted from blood. Subset specified: CD45RA+ positively selected. DNA for the CDR3: TGTGCCACCAGCAGAGATTTCACTGAAGCTTTCTTT. Amino acid sequence: CATSRDFTEAFF.